A single sample gave rise to the 5 T cell receptor beta chains below, sequenced in a study of Ad26.COV2.S vaccination and SARS-CoV-2 variants. Profiling relied on immunoSEQ multiplex PCR, and the TCRdb table lists in-frame clones only, not all of them. The sample has 250,000 or so clones, around 85% seen once. This sample's treatment: around 19 received Ad26.COV2.S at low or high dose, single or two shots; about 5 received placebo; per-sample allocation not given. Collection of the samples took place on day 63 after the first injection of vaccine or placebo. The input for sequencing was peripheral blood, taken in a trial of Ad26.COV2.S vaccine versus placebo. The receptors were gathered from a person between 18 and 59 years old who received the Ad26.COV2.S COVID-19 vaccine or a placebo.

The chain links TRBV19 to TRBJ2-3; TRBD2 agrees at 15 bases. Trimming took 3 bases from V and 0 from J; bases not matched to a gene: 4. The CDR3 loop spans 18 amino acids. Germline values: CDR1 LNHDA, CDR2 SQIVND (reference sequence). Written as DNA, the CDR3 is TGTGCCAGTAGTATCTTGGGACTAGCGGGAGGAAGCACAGATACGCAGTATTTT. Translation gives CASSILGLAGGSTDTQYF.

The chain has TRBV4-1 and TRBJ2-3; 9 positions match TRBD2. This CDR3 comprises 16 residues. Germline V gives CDR1 MGHRA, CDR2 YSYEKL. J lost 5 bases, V lost 3 bases, and 9 bases had no gene match. CDR3 in amino acids: CASSHLGGGGKDTQYF. The CDR3 DNA sequence: TGCGCCAGCAGCCACTTGGGCGGGGGGGGTAAAGATACGCAGTATTTT.

This clone was counted a few times. J is TRBJ2-2 and V is TRBV9, with D unresolved. The CDR3 runs to 12 residues. Germline V CDR1 and CDR2: SGDLS, YYNGEE. Deletions cut 1 base from V and 6 bases from J, with 4 bases between. The CDR3 here is CASSVSPGELFF. CDR3 in DNA: TGTGCCAGCAGCGTATCGCCCGGGGAGCTGTTTTTT.

This chain links TRBV9 with TRBJ2-1; 8 nucleotides align to TRBD1. V lost 4 bases, J lost 5 bases, and 8 bases stayed unmatched. CDR1 and CDR2 from the germline V gene are SGDLS and YYNGEE. The CDR3 is 15 amino acids. Written as DNA, the CDR3 is TGTGCCAGCAGCTTCGGACAGGGTCCCGACAATGAGCAGTTCTTC. It translates to CASSFGQGPDNEQFF.

This rearrangement joins TRBV5-3 to TRBJ2-7, with TRBD2 matching 11 bases. TRBV5-3 belongs to the ORF category, with a function that is uncertain. V lost 5 bases to trimming and J lost 7 bases; unmatched junction nucleotides: 5. There are 13 residues in the CDR3. The DNA for the CDR3 is TGTGCCAGAAGGTGTGGGACTAGCGGAGAGCAGTACGTC. As protein: CARRCGTSGEQYV.